The clone carrying this T cell receptor (beta chain) turned up a few times. Its antigen is still unknown. This specimen comes from a study of CD8 T cells in ankylosing spondylitis. Findings of the study overall: Apparently characteristic of ankylosing spondylitis blood was a TCR beta motif (under ten highly homologous variants).

From germline, CDR1 is DFQATT and CDR2 SNEGSKA (reference sequence). This CDR3 is 13 amino acids long. V was cut by 1 base and J by 5 bases, with 9 bases left in between. Libraries of TCR beta came from quantitative 5'-RACE with molecular barcodes. In TCRdb, the 5' RACE reads were re-called with MiXCR into one record per CDR3 protein. The sample includes 700,000 to 850,000 distinct CDR3 sequences, roughly 10% of them seen just once. The gene calls are TRBV20-1 and TRBJ1-5; D remains ambiguous. The source is a male donor with ankylosing spondylitis. The sequenced sample was blood, either unsorted or a sorted T cell fraction (not recorded which). The CDR3 spells CSARGVDHQPQHF. In nucleotides, the CDR3 is TGCAGTGCTAGAGGGGTCGATCATCAGCCCCAGCATTTT.